These T cell receptor beta chains were read from a single sample in a study of cytomegalovirus exposure and HLA in healthy donors. Profiling relied on immunoSEQ multiplex PCR, and the TCRdb table lists in-frame clones only, not all of them. The sample carries roughly 120,000 clones, nearly 70% recorded once. Sequenced sample: PBMCs. Receptors were obtained from an older woman in good health and CMV-seropositive. The CDR3 runs from the conserved cysteine through the conserved F or W. D genes are given only for firm matches. Clone sizes are given selectively: once, few, many, or a class where the clone is expanded.

TRBD1	-	TRBV30	TRBJ1-6	CASPGQQSSYNSPLHF	TGTGCCTCGCCGGGACAGCAGAGCTCCTATAATTCACCCCTCCACTTT
-	-	TRBV7-9	TRBJ2-7	CASSGGLGEQYF	TGTGCCAGCAGCGGGGGCCTGGGAGAGCAGTACTTC
-	once	TRBV6-5	TRBJ1-2	CASSYSTADNYGYTF	TGTGCCAGCAGTTACTCTACAGCTGATAACTATGGCTACACCTTC
TRBD1	-	TRBV5-4	TRBJ1-2	CASSQGTALNYGYTF	TGTGCCAGCAGCCAGGGGACAGCTCTTAACTATGGCTACACCTTC
TRBD1	once	TRBV30	TRBJ1-2	CAWSPQGGGYTF	TGTGCCTGGAGTCCCCAGGGGGGAGGCTACACCTTC
-	-	TRBV19	TRBJ1-2	CASSISVYGYTF	TGTGCCAGTAGTATATCGGTCTATGGCTACACCTTC
TRBD2	-	TRBV2	TRBJ2-2	CASSLAGANTGELFF	TGTGCCAGCAGTCTAGCGGGGGCCAACACCGGGGAGCTGTTTTTT
TRBD1	-	TRBV29-1	TRBJ2-7	CSVEAGGAKVIF	TGCAGCGTTGAGGCAGGGGGCGCGAAGGTTATCTTC
-	-	TRBV6-1	TRBJ1-5	CASSIQYPQHF	TGTGCCAGCAGCATACAATATCCCCAGCATTTT
-	-	TRBV7-9	TRBJ1-1	CASYSQGLNTEAFF	TGTGCCAGCTACTCTCAGGGGTTGAACACTGAAGCTTTCTTT
-	-	TRBV21-1	TRBJ2-3	CASSKARAVSTDTQYF	TGTGCCAGCAGCAAAGCGCGGGCGGTAAGCACAGATACGCAGTATTTT
TRBD1	once	TRBV19	TRBJ2-3	CASSMLGGSDTQYF	TGTGCCAGTAGTATGCTAGGGGGCTCAGATACGCAGTATTTT
-	-	TRBV19	TRBJ2-7	CASSPLLQGGAYEQYF	TGTGCCAGTAGTCCTCTCTTACAGGGGGGGGCCTACGAGCAGTACTTC
TRBD1	once	TRBV6-1	TRBJ2-1	CASSEAQGAAGNEQFF	TGTGCCAGCAGTGAAGCGCAGGGGGCCGCGGGGAATGAGCAGTTCTTC
-	-	TRBV6-5	TRBJ1-2	CASSLLSGASNYGYTF	TGTGCCAGCAGTTTGTTGTCGGGAGCTTCTAACTATGGCTACACCTTC
TRBD1	-	TRBV5-1	TRBJ2-5	CASSLAQTGGLETQYF	TGCGCCAGCAGCTTGGCCCAAACAGGGGGTTTAGAGACCCAGTACTTC
-	-	TRBV2	TRBJ2-1	CASSGGQGSHNEQFF	TGTGCCAGCAGTGGGGGGCAGGGGAGCCACAATGAGCAGTTCTTC
-	-	TRBV5-6	TRBJ1-2	CASTKDRLNYGYTF	TGTGCCAGCACGAAAGACAGATTGAACTATGGCTACACCTTC
TRBD2	once	TRBV7-2	TRBJ2-2	CASSLLSAGGATGELFF	TGTGCCAGCAGTTTACTGTCAGCCGGGGGGGCTACCGGGGAGCTGTTTTTT
-	-	TRBV7-7	TRBJ1-1	CDKFSAEAFF	TGTGATAAGTTTAGCGCTGAAGCTTTCTTT
-	-	TRBV2	TRBJ2-1	CASSAKTVPPEQFF	TGTGCCAGCAGTGCCAAGACTGTCCCTCCGGAGCAGTTCTTC
TRBD1	-	TRBV7-9	TRBJ1-2	CASSLGRNLAGGEGYTF	TGTGCCAGCAGCTTAGGCAGAAACCTTGCAGGGGGCGAGGGCTACACCTTC
-	-	TRBV7-8	TRBJ1-4	CASSFDSYSGGSEKLFF	TGTGCCAGCAGCTTCGACAGCTACTCGGGAGGTAGTGAAAAACTGTTTTTT
-	-	TRBV10-3	TRBJ1-2	CAISSQEGYGYTF	TGTGCCATCAGTTCACAGGAGGGCTATGGCTACACCTTC
TRBD2	-	TRBV6-5	TRBJ2-1	CATMGRGAVNEQFF	TGTGCCACCATGGGGCGGGGGGCGGTCAATGAGCAGTTCTTC
TRBD2	few	TRBV9	TRBJ2-1	CASSASWGGSNEQFF	TGTGCCAGCAGCGCCTCTTGGGGGGGTAGTAATGAGCAGTTCTTC
TRBD2	-	TRBV2	TRBJ2-1	CASKVLAEAYNEQFF	TGTGCCAGCAAAGTACTAGCGGAGGCCTACAATGAGCAGTTCTTC
TRBD2	-	TRBV7-2	TRBJ2-1	CATRTAGVRFNEQFF	TGTGCCACCAGGACCGCGGGGGTCCGCTTCAATGAGCAGTTCTTC
-	few	TRBV30	TRBJ1-5	CAGSKQGNQPQHF	TGTGCCGGCTCAAAGCAGGGCAATCAGCCCCAGCATTTT
-	-	TRBV6-6	TRBJ1-2	CATGEVNYGYTF	TGTGCCACCGGGGAGGTTAACTATGGCTACACCTTC
-	few	TRBV30	TRBJ1-3	CAWSSGVGGNTIYF	TGTGCCTGGAGCTCAGGGGTTGGTGGAAACACCATATATTTT
TRBD1	-	TRBV7-9	TRBJ2-7	CASAEQGAYEQYF	TGTGCCAGCGCGGAACAGGGGGCTTACGAGCAGTACTTC
TRBD2	-	TRBV7-2	TRBJ2-7	CASSPASGQFYEQYF	TGTGCCAGCAGCCCCGCTAGCGGACAATTCTACGAGCAGTACTTC
-	-	TRBV4-2	TRBJ2-3	CASSREAEDTQYF	TGTGCCAGCAGCCGGGAGGCGGAAGATACGCAGTATTTT
-	-	TRBV21-1	TRBJ2-3	CASKAGRTDTQYF	TGTGCCAGCAAAGCGGGGCGCACAGATACGCAGTATTTT
-	-	TRBV5-1	TRBJ1-2	CASSSDLQGDGGYTF	TGCGCCAGCAGCTCGGACCTACAGGGAGATGGCGGCTACACCTTC
TRBD1	-	TRBV7-8	TRBJ1-5	CASSPDRVSNQPQHF	TGTGCCAGCAGCCCTGACAGGGTTAGCAATCAGCCCCAGCATTTT
-	-	TRBV19	TRBJ2-3	CASKSGQTVGTDTQYF	TGTGCCAGTAAGAGCGGGCAGACCGTGGGCACAGATACGCAGTATTTT
TRBD1	-	TRBV5-6	TRBJ1-3	CASSLQGSGNTIYF	TGTGCCAGCAGCCTACAGGGGTCCGGAAACACCATATATTTT
TRBD2	-	TRBV10-1	TRBJ2-1	CASSKWEGAGGPHNEQFF	TGCGCCAGCAGTAAATGGGAGGGAGCGGGGGGGCCCCACAATGAGCAGTTCTTC
-	few	TRBV7-9	TRBJ2-6	CASSFDFSGANVLTF	TGTGCCAGCAGCTTTGACTTCTCTGGGGCCAACGTCCTGACTTTC
-	once	TRBV15	TRBJ1-6	CATSRDQGAPESPLHF	TGTGCCACCAGCAGAGATCAGGGCGCTCCCGAGTCACCCCTCCACTTT
-	-	TRBV4-1	TRBJ1-5	CASSQDSTYQPQHF	TGCGCCAGCAGCCAAGACTCCACTTATCAGCCCCAGCATTTT
TRBD1	-	TRBV5-1	TRBJ1-2	CASSPQGGQGPGYTF	TGCGCCAGCAGCCCTCAGGGGGGACAGGGCCCCGGCTACACCTTC
-	-	TRBV6-6	TRBJ1-5	CATRQAAISNQPQHF	TGTGCCACCAGACAGGCGGCCATTAGCAATCAGCCCCAGCATTTT
-	few	TRBV6-1	TRBJ1-2	CASSGPGQTNYGYTF	TGTGCCAGCAGTGGGCCCGGACAGACCAACTATGGCTACACCTTC
TRBD1	-	TRBV5-5	TRBJ1-5	CASSLGTGAGQPQHF	TGTGCCAGCAGCTTGGGGACAGGGGCAGGTCAGCCCCAGCATTTT
-	-	TRBV5-1	TRBJ2-2	CASSFFGGANTGELFF	TGCGCCAGCAGCTTCTTCGGGGGAGCCAACACCGGGGAGCTGTTTTTT
-	-	TRBV19	TRBJ1-1	CRQVNTEAFF	TGTAGACAGGTCAACACTGAAGCTTTCTTT
-	-	TRBV4-2	TRBJ2-3	CASSQVYGGSTDTQYF	TGTGCCAGCAGCCAAGTGTACGGGGGTAGCACAGATACGCAGTATTTT
TRBD1	-	TRBV30	TRBJ2-7	CAWGGQPYEQYF	TGTGCCTGGGGGGGACAGCCTTACGAGCAGTACTTC
-	-	TRBV7-8	TRBJ1-2	CASSLEGAANYGYTF	TGTGCCAGCAGCTTAGAAGGGGCCGCTAACTATGGCTACACCTTC
TRBD2	-	TRBV27	TRBJ2-7	CASTFIAGGRREQYF	TGTGCCAGCACTTTTATAGCGGGGGGGAGAAGGGAGCAGTACTTC
TRBD1	few	TRBV30	TRBJ1-1	CAWYRTGRPEAFF	TGTGCCTGGTATAGGACAGGGCGGCCTGAAGCTTTCTTT
-	-	TRBV2	TRBJ1-5	CASSEEPREGQPQHF	TGTGCCAGCAGTGAAGAACCCAGGGAGGGGCAGCCCCAGCATTTT
-	-	TRBV5-1	TRBJ2-1	CASSLTGSYNEQFF	TGCGCCAGCAGCTTGACAGGGTCCTACAATGAGCAGTTCTTC
-	-	TRBV19	TRBJ1-5	CASSPDSNQPQHF	TGTGCCAGTAGTCCAGATAGCAATCAGCCCCAGCATTTT
-	few	TRBV5-6	TRBJ1-4	CASSSYRSLTPNEKLFF	TGTGCCAGCAGCTCCTACAGGAGCTTAACCCCTAATGAAAAACTGTTTTTT
-	-	TRBV27	TRBJ1-2	CASSLNWQYYGYPF	TGTGCCAGCAGTTTAAATTGGCAGTACTATGGCTACCCCTTC